The 23 T cell receptor beta chains presented below share a single source sample, sequenced in a study of cytotoxic CD8 clonotypes in ibrutinib-treated CLL. Here immunoSEQ multiplex PCR was the method, and the copy in TCRdb shows in-frame clones only, minus some. The sample carries about 140,000 clones, approximately 80% recorded once. This sample comprised PBMCs, obtained after 36 months of ibrutinib treatment. The receptors come from a human donor with chronic lymphocytic leukemia.

The V call is TRBV6-5, the J call TRBJ2-2, with 12 nucleotides matching TRBD2. The J segment lost 5 bases and the V segment lost 6 bases, leaving 4 bases of the junction unmatched. The CDR3 runs to 15 residues. In germline, CDR1 is MNHEY, CDR2 SVGAGI. The CDR3 nucleotides are TGTGCCAGCAGAACTAGCGGGGGGACTACCGGGGAGCTGTTTTTT. Protein product: CASRTSGGTTGELFF.

The V gene is TRBV2, the J gene TRBJ2-2; maybe TRBD2 (7 bases). The CDR3 runs 16 residues. CDR1 and CDR2 from the germline V gene are SNHLY and FYNNEI. The V and J ends lost 0 bases and 2 bases respectively, with 10 bases between them. The CDR3 sequence: CASSEAGGLNTGELFF. CDR3 DNA: TGTGCCAGCAGTGAAGCCGGGGGGCTTAACACCGGGGAGCTGTTTTTT.

The chain uses TRBV18 and TRBJ2-7, with a tentative D call TRBD2 (6 bases). The V end was cut by 3 bases, the J end by 3 bases, with 18 bases between. The CDR3 loop spans 16 amino acids. CDR1 is KGHSH, CDR2 LQKENI, per germline. CDR3 loop: CASSPISGIGSYEQYF. CDR3 DNA sequence: TGTGCCAGCTCACCCATCTCAGGGATCGGGAGCTACGAGCAGTACTTC.

This clone occurred a few times. V gene TRBV4-1 combines with J gene TRBJ1-2; no reliable D call. This CDR3 contains 15 residues. CDR1 is MGHRA, CDR2 YSYEKL, per germline. Trimming shortened V by 4 bases and J by 8 bases, and 20 bases separated the two germline ends. DNA for the CDR3: TGCGCCAGCAGCCCCGGACCAGCCCGGTTGATCGGCTACACCTTC. Its translation is CASSPGPARLIGYTF.

This clone was seen just once. The chain links TRBV11-1 to TRBJ2-7, with 12 nucleotides matching TRBD2. Germline assignment: CDR1 SGHAT and CDR2 FQDESV (reference sequence). The CDR3 is 17 amino acids. Germline trimming cut 0 bases from V and 2 bases from J; bases unmatched to any gene: 5. For the CDR3, the DNA is TGTGCCAGCAGCTTAGCCCTTGGACTAGCGGGAACCTACGAGCAGTACTTC. This sequence encodes CASSLALGLAGTYEQYF.

The rearrangement links TRBV29-1 to TRBJ2-1, with 8 bases that match TRBD2. Germline values: CDR1 SQVTM, CDR2 ANQGSEA. J gave up 8 bases and V 6 bases, and 15 bases lay outside the gene matches. The CDR3 length is 15 residues. CDR3 sequence: CSVVKAGVGVYEQFF. Written as DNA, the CDR3 is TGCAGCGTCGTTAAAGCGGGAGTAGGTGTCTATGAGCAGTTCTTC.

The rearrangement uses TRBV6-5 and TRBJ2-5, with D hard to call. Germline V gene sequence: CDR1 MNHEY, CDR2 SVGAGI. Trimming removed 1 base from V and 4 bases from J, with 13 bases in between. CDR3 length equals 15 residues. CDR3 coding DNA: TGTGCCAGCAGTTACTTCCCCTCCCTTTCAGAGACCCAGTACTTC. This codes for CASSYFPSLSETQYF.

The J gene is TRBJ2-5, the V gene TRBV6-1; TRBD2 matches 10 bases. CDR3 length: 15 residues. Germline V lookup: CDR1 MNHNS, CDR2 SASEGT. Germline trimming cut 0 bases from V and 3 bases from J; bases unmatched to any gene: 1. CDR3 protein: CASSEAGTSEETQYF. CDR3 coding DNA: TGTGCCAGCAGTGAAGCCGGGACTAGCGAAGAGACCCAGTACTTC.

A few counts support this clone. The rearrangement joins TRBV18 to TRBJ1-2; D is unresolved. This CDR3 region has 15 residues. The germline gives CDR1 KGHSH, CDR2 LQKENI. Between the trimmed V and J ends, which lost 2 bases and 4 bases, there was a span of 14 bases. Written as DNA, the CDR3 is TGTGCCAGCTCACCAGTCGGTAGGCCTACCTATGGCTACACCTTC. It specifies CASSPVGRPTYGYTF.

V and J are TRBV4-1 and TRBJ1-1, with TRBD1 as a possible D gene (5 bases). Germline loops: CDR1 MGHRA, CDR2 YSYEKL. The CDR3 spans 11 residues. V was trimmed by 2 bases and J by 14 bases, leaving 12 bases between them. The CDR3 sequence is CASSQRGGQFF. CDR3 nucleotides: TGCGCCAGCAGCCAAAGGGGTGGGCAGTTCTTT.

This clone appeared a few times. J is TRBJ1-2 and V is TRBV2, with D unclear. The germline CDR1 and CDR2 sequences are SNHLY and FYNNEI. V gave up 4 bases and J gave up 8 bases, with 8 bases separating them. This CDR3 region has 11 residues. As DNA, the CDR3 is TGTGCCAGCAGTGTTGACGAGGGCTACACCTTC. It yields the protein CASSVDEGYTF. The full variable domain, its missing parts supplied by reference TRBV2 and TRBJ1-2, is EPEVTQTPSHQVTQMGQEVILRCVPISNHLYFYWYRQILGQKVEFLVSFYNNEISEKSEIFDDQFSVERPDGSNFTLKIRSTKLEDSAMYFCASSVDEGYTFGSGTRLTVV.

The chain recombines TRBV2 with TRBJ2-1; 9 bases match TRBD1. Trimming at V came to 9 bases and at J to 6 bases, leaving 12 bases not matched to a gene. Germline CDR1 is SNHLY and CDR2 is FYNNEI. The CDR3 contains 15 residues. The CDR3 loop is CASDAPGQGLNEQFF. The CDR3, as DNA: TGTGCCAGTGACGCCCCGGGACAGGGCCTCAATGAGCAGTTCTTC. The full variable domain, completed using reference TRBV2 and TRBJ2-1, is EPEVTQTPSHQVTQMGQEVILRCVPISNHLYFYWYRQILGQKVEFLVSFYNNEISEKSEIFDDQFSVERPDGSNFTLKIRSTKLEDSAMYFCASDAPGQGLNEQFFGPGTRLTVL.

This chain uses TRBV4-1 with TRBJ2-7, with 10 bases identical to TRBD2. The CDR3 extends over 15 amino acids. The junction had 6 bases not matched to a gene; V was cut back by 4 bases and J by 3 bases. Per germline, CDR1 MGHRA and CDR2 YSYEKL. CDR3 DNA: TGCGCCAGCAGCCTCACCGGGACTAGCGACTACGAGCAGTACTTC. It codes for CASSLTGTSDYEQYF.

The rearrangement joins TRBV19 to TRBJ1-5; D gene uncertain. Germline V lookup: CDR1 LNHDA, CDR2 SQIVND (reference sequence). V dropped 6 bases and J dropped 0 bases, with 12 bases sitting between them. This CDR3 region has 15 residues. The CDR3: CASRIDVNSNQPQHF. CDR3 bases: TGTGCCAGTAGAATTGACGTTAATAGCAATCAGCCCCAGCATTTT.

This rearrangement joins TRBV9 to TRBJ1-3; 7 bases are shared with TRBD1. Trimming cost V 4 bases and J 9 bases; bases outside gene matches: 4. The CDR3 extends over 12 amino acids. Germline CDR1 SGDLS, CDR2 YYNGEE. As DNA, the CDR3 is TGTGCCAGCAGCCTAAGGACAGGCACCATATATTTT. Protein: CASSLRTGTIYF.

The chain has TRBV18 and TRBJ2-7, with D unresolved. V was pared by 0 bases and J by 2 bases, with 8 bases between. The CDR3 has 14 amino acids. Germline assignment: CDR1 KGHSH and CDR2 LQKENI. CDR3 loop: CASSPPATTYEQYF. The CDR3 region has the DNA TGTGCCAGCTCACCACCGGCAACGACCTACGAGCAGTACTTC.

This clone came up once. V is TRBV18 and J is TRBJ2-7, with D possibly TRBD1 on 5 matching bases. The ends were cut back, 4 bases at V and 7 bases at J, with 11 bases in the middle. There are 12 residues in the CDR3. Germline loops: CDR1 KGHSH, CDR2 LQKENI. The CDR3 sequence is CASSQGASEQYF. The CDR3 DNA sequence: TGTGCCAGCTCACAAGGGGCCTCTGAGCAGTACTTC.

The chain couples TRBV4-1 to TRBJ2-3; D perhaps matches TRBD2 (5 bases). CDR1 and CDR2 from the germline V gene are MGHRA and YSYEKL. The CDR3 loop spans 15 amino acids. Deletions cut 0 bases from V and 1 base from J, with 8 bases between. The CDR3 sequence: CASSQERARTDTQYF. CDR3 DNA sequence: TGCGCCAGCAGCCAAGAGAGGGCTCGCACAGATACGCAGTATTTT.

This CDR3 reads CASSLDSGSGNTIYF. CDR3 nucleotides: TGTGCCAGCAGCTTGGATTCGGGCTCTGGAAACACCATATATTTT. The chain combines TRBV5-4 with TRBJ1-3, with D uncertain. Germline CDR1 SGHNT, CDR2 YYREEE (reference sequence). V was clipped by 0 bases and J by 0 bases, with 7 bases between them. This CDR3 is 15 amino acids long.

CDR3 loop: CAISDMWGAGSTDTQYF. DNA for the CDR3: TGTGCCATCAGTGATATGTGGGGGGCTGGAAGCACAGATACGCAGTATTTT. The rearrangement uses TRBV10-3 and TRBJ2-3, with D perhaps being TRBD1 or TRBD2 (6 bases each). V lost 3 bases and J lost 0, with 16 bases in between. CDR1 and CDR2 (germline): ENHRY, SYGVKD. The CDR3 runs to 17 residues.

Worth noting for this clone: The same CDR3 can be traced to other DNA sequences in this sample. The chain employs TRBV6-6 and TRBJ2-1, with a weak D call TRBD2 (7 bases). The CDR3 is 13 amino acids. Germline CDR1 MNHNY, CDR2 SVGAGI (reference sequence). Trimming left V 10 bases short and J 3 bases short, with 13 bases between. The CDR3 region has the DNA TGTGCCACCACGGGGGGCGGCTACAATGAGCAGTTCTTC. Its translation: CATTGGGYNEQFF.

The chain employs TRBV11-1 and TRBJ2-7; 11 bases align to TRBD2. The germline gives CDR1 SGHAT, CDR2 FQDESV (reference sequence). The J segment lost 3 bases and the V segment lost 5 bases, leaving 9 bases of the junction unmatched. This CDR3 comprises 16 residues. The CDR3 is CASSAPGLADLYEQYF. The CDR3, as DNA: TGTGCCAGCAGCGCACCGGGACTAGCGGACCTCTACGAGCAGTACTTC.

This clone was observed a few times. The chain joins TRBV5-4 to TRBJ1-2, with TRBD1 matching over 8 bases. The CDR3 has 16 amino acids. Looked up from germline, CDR1 is SGHNT and CDR2 is YYREEE (reference sequence). V was clipped by 4 bases and J by 3 bases; unmatched bases: 11. The CDR3 bases are TGTGCCAGCAGCGCGGGGAGGGACAGGTCTTACTATGGCTACACCTTC. Protein: CASSAGRDRSYYGYTF.